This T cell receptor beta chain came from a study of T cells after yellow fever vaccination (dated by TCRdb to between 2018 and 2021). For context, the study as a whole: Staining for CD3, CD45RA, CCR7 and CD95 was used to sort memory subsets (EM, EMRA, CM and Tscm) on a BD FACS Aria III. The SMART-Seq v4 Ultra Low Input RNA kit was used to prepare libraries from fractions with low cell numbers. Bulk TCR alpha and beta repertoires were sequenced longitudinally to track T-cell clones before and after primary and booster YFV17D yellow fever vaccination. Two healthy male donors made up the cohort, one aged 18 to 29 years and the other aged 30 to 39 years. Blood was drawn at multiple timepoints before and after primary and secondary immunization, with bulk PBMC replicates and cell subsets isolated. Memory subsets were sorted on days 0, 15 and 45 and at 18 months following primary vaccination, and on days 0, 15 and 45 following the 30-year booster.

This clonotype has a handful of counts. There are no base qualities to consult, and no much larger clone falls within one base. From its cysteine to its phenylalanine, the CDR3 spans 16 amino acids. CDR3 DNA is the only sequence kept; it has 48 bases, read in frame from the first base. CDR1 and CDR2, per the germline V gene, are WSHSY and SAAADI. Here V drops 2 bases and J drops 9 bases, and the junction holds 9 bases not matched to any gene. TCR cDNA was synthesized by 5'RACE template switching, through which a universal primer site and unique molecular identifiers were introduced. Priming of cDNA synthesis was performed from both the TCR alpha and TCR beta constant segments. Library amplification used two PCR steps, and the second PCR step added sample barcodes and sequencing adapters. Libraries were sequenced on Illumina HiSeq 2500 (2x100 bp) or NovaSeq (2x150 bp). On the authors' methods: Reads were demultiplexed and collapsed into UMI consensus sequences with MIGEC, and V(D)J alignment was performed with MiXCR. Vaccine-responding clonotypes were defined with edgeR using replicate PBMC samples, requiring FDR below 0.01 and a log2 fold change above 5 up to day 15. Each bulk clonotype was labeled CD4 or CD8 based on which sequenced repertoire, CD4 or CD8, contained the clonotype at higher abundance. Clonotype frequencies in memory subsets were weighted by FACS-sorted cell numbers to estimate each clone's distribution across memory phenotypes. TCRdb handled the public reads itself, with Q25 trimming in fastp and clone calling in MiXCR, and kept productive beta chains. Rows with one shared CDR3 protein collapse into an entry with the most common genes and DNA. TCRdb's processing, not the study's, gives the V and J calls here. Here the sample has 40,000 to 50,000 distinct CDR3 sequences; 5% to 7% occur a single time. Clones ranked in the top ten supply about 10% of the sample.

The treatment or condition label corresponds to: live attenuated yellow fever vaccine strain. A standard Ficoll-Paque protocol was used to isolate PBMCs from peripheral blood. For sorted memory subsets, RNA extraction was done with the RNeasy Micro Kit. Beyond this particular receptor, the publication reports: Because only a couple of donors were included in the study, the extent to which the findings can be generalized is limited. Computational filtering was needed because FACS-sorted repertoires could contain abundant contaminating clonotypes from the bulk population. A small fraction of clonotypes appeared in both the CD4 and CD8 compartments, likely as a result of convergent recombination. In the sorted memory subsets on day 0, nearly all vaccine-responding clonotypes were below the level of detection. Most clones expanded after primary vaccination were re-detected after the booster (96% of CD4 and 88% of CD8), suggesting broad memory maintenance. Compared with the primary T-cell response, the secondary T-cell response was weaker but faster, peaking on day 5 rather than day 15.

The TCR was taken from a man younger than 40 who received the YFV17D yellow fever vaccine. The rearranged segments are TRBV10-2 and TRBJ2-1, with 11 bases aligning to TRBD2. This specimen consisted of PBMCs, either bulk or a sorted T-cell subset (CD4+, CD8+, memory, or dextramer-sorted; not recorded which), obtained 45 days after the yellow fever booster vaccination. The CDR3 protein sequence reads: CASSETTSGTTGEQFF. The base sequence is TGCGCCAGCAGTGAGACGACTAGCGGGACCACGGGTGAGCAGTTCTTC.